This T cell receptor beta chain was recorded in a study of CD4+ T cells in melanoma. Trimming cost V 5 bases and J 6 bases, with 14 bases left between them. The CDR3 is made up of 15 amino acids. Germline V gene sequence: CDR1 SEHNR, CDR2 FQNEAQ (reference sequence). Sequencing was performed with immunoSEQ multiplex PCR; in TCRdb, only in-frame clones are kept and a portion is missing. The sample shows about 50,000 clones, roughly 87% of them seen only once. General study results and limits: Neoantigen-specific CD4+ T cells in melanoma reportedly had diverse differentiation states. A reported correlation linked neoantigen-specific CD4+ T cells to CD8+, macrophage and B cell function.

Concerning this clone: Its antigen is as yet unknown.

The chain recombines TRBV7-9 with TRBJ1-6; a possible D gene is TRBD1 (6 bases). This TCR came from a human donor with melanoma. Sequenced: peripheral blood. The CDR3 coding sequence is TGTGCCAGCAGCCAAGAGGGGGGTCCTAATTCACCCCTCCACTTT. Protein: CASSQEGGPNSPLHF.